Detailed here is one T cell receptor (beta chain). Participants had their cohort set by participant-reported clinical history. Symptom resolution, clearance, or two negative PCRs marked donors in Cohort 3 as recovered. The sample is drawn from a study of blood T cell repertoires in COVID-19. Produced via immunoSEQ multiplex PCR; TCRdb's table is partial and in-frame only. The data hold about 340,000 clones, with 92% observed a single time. The V gene end was trimmed by 3 bases and the J gene end by 2 bases; junction bases not matched to a gene: 9. CDR1 and CDR2 from the germline V gene are KGHSH and LQKENI. The CDR3 runs to 16 residues.

Material: PBMCs or T cells enriched from blood (not recorded which). The receptor's source is a woman younger than 45 who had recovered from COVID-19. The chain recombines TRBV18 with TRBJ1-1; TRBD1 aligns across 7 bases. CDR3 sequence reads: CASSPLRQGGNTEAFF. The CDR3, as DNA: TGTGCCAGCTCACCCCTCCGGCAAGGGGGCAACACTGAAGCTTTCTTT.